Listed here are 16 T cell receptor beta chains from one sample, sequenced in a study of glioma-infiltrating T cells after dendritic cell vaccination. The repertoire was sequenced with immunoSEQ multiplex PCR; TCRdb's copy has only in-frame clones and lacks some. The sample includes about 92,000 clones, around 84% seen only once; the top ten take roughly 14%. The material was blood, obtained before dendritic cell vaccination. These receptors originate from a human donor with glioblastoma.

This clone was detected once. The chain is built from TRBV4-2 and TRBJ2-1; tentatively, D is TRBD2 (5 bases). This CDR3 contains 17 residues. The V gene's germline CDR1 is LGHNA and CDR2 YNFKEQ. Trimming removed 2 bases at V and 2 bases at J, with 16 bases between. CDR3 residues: CASSQHTSSGTYNEQFF. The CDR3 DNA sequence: TGTGCCAGCAGCCAACATACTAGTTCCGGCACCTACAATGAGCAGTTCTTC.

The CDR3 DNA reads TGTGCCAGCAGCAGAACTGGGGGACTCAGTGAGCAGTTCTTC. Translated, it gives CASSRTGGLSEQFF. The V and J genes are TRBV7-3 and TRBJ2-1, with D possibly matching TRBD2 (6 bases). The CDR3 sequence is 14 residues long. CDR1 and CDR2 (germline): SGHTA, FQGTGA. Trimming left V 5 bases short and J 9 bases short, with 17 bases between.

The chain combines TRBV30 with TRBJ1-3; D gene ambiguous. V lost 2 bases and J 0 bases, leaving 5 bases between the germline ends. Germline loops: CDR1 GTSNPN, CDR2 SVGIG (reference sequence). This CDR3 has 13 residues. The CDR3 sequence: CAWSRSSGNTIYF. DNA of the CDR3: TGTGCCTGGAGTCGCAGCTCTGGAAACACCATATATTTT.

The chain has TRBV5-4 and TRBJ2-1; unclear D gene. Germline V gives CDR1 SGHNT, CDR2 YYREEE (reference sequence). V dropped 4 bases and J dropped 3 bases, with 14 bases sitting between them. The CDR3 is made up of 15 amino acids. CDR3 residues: CASSPHAGRYNEQFF. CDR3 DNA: TGTGCCAGCAGCCCGCACGCCGGTCGCTACAATGAGCAGTTCTTC. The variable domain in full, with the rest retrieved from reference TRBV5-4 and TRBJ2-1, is ETGVTQSPTHLIKTRGQQVTLRCSSQSGHNTVSWYQQALGQGPQFIFQYYREEENGRGNFPPRFSGLQFPNYSSELNVNALELDDSALYLCASSPHAGRYNEQFFGPGTRLTVL.

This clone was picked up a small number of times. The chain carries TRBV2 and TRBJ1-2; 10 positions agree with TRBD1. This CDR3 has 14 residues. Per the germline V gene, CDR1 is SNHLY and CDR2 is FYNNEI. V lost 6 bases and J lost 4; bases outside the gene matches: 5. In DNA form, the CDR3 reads TGTGCCAGCAGGGGACAGGGGTTAAGCTATGGCTACACCTTC. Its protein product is CASRGQGLSYGYTF.

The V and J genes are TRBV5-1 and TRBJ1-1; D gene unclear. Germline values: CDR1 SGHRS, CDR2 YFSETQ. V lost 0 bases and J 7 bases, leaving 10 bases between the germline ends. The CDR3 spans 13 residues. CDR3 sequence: CASSLDGSFEAFF. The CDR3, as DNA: TGCGCCAGCAGCTTGGACGGGTCATTTGAAGCTTTCTTT.

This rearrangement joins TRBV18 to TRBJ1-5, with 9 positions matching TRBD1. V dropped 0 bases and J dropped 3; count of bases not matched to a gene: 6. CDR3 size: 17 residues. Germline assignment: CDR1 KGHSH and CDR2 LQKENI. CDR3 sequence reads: CASSPPVTGGFNQPQHF. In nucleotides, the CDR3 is TGTGCCAGCTCACCACCGGTGACAGGGGGTTTCAATCAGCCCCAGCATTTT.

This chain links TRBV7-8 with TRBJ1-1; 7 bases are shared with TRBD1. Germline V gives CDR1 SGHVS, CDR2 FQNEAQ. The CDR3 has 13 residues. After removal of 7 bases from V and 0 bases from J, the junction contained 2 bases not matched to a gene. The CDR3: CASNRGMNTEAFF. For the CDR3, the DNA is TGTGCCAGCAACAGGGGCATGAACACTGAAGCTTTCTTT.

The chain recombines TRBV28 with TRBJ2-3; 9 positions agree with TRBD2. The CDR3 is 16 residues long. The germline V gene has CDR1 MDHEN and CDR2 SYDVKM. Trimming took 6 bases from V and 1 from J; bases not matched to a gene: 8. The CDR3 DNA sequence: TGTGCCAGCAGAACCCTCGCGGGAGGGGGCACAGATACGCAGTATTTT. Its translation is CASRTLAGGGTDTQYF.

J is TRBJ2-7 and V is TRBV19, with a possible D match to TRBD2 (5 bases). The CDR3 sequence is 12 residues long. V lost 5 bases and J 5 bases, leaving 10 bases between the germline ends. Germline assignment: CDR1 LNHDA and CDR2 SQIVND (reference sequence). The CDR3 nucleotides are TGTGCCAGTAGTCCCTGGGAGAACGAGCAGTACTTC. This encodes CASSPWENEQYF.

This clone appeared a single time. The CDR3 DNA reads as TGTGCCAGCTCCCGTGAAGGGGCACTCCACGAGCAGTACTTC. Its translation: CASSREGALHEQYF. The chain couples TRBV18 to TRBJ2-7; maybe TRBD1 (5 bases). Germline CDR1 is KGHSH and CDR2 is LQKENI. With 6 bases removed from V and 5 bases from J, the gap between germline ends came to 17 bases. There are 14 residues in the CDR3.

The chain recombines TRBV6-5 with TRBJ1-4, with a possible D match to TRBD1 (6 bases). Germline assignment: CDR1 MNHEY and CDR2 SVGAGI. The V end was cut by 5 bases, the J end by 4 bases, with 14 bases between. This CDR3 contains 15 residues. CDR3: CASSRGQTSNEKLFF. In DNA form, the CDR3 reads TGTGCCAGCAGTAGAGGACAGACCAGTAATGAAAAACTGTTTTTT.

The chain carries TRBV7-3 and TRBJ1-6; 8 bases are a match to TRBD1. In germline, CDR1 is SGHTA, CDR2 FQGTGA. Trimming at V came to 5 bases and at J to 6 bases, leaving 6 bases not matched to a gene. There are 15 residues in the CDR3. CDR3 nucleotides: TGTGCCAGCAGCCTTCGGACAGGGCGTAATTCACCCCTCCACTTT. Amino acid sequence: CASSLRTGRNSPLHF.

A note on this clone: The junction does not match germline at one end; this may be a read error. The CDR3 DNA reads TGTGCCAGCAGCCTAGATCGGGGACAGATAAATGAGCAGTTCTTC. It codes for CASSLDRGQINEQFF. This chain links TRBV11-3 with TRBJ2-1, with TRBD1 identical over 7 bases. The CDR3 loop spans 15 amino acids. The V gene's germline CDR1 is SGHNT and CDR2 YENEEA.

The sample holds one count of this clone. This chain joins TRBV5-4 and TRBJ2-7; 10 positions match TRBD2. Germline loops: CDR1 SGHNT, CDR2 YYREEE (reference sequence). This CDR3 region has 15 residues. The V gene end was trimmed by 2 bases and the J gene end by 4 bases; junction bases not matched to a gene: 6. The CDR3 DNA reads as TGTGCCAGCAGCTTCGGGAGCGGGGGGGCTTACGAGCAGTACTTC. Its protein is CASSFGSGGAYEQYF.

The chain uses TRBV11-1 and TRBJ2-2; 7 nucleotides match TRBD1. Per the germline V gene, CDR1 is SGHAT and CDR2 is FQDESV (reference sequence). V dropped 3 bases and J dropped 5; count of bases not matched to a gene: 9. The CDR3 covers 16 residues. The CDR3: CASSLGRGKETGELFF. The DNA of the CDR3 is TGTGCCAGCAGCTTGGGCAGGGGGAAAGAGACCGGGGAGCTGTTTTTT.